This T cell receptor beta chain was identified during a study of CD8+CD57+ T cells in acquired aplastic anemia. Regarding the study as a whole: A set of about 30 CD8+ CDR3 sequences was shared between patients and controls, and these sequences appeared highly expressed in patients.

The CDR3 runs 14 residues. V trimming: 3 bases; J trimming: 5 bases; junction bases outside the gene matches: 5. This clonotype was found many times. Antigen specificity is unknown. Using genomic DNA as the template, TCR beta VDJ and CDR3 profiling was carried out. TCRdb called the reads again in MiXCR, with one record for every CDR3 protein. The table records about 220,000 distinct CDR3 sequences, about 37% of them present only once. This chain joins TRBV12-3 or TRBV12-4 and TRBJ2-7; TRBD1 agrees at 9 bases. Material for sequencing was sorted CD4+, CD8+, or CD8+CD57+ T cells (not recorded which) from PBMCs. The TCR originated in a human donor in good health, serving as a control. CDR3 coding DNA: TGTGCCAGCAGTTTGGGACAGGGTTTCGACGAGCAGTACTTC. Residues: CASSLGQGFDEQYF.